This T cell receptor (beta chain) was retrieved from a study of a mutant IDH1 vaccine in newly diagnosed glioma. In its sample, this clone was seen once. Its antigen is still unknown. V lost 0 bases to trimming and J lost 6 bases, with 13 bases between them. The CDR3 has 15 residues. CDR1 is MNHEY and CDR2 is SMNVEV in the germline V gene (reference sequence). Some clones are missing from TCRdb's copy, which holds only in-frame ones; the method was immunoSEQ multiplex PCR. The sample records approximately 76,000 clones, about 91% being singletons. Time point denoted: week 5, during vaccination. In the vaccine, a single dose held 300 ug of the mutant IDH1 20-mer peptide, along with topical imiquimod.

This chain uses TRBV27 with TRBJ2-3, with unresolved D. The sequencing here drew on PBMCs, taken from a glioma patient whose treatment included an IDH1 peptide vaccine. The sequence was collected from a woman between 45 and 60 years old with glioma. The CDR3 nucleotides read TGTGCCAGCAGTTTATCGGCAGTAGCATCGGATACGCAGTATTTT. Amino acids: CASSLSAVASDTQYF.